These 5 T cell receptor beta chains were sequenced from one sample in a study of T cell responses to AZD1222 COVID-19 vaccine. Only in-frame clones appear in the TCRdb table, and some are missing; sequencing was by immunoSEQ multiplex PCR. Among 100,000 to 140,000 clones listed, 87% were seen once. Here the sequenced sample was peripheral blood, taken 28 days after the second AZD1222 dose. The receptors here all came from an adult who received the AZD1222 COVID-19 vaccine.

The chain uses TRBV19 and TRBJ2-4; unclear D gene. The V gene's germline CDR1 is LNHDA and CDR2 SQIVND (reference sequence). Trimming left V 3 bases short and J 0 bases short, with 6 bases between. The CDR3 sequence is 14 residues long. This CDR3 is CASSMGVAKNIQYF. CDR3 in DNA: TGTGCCAGTAGTATGGGTGTAGCCAAAAACATTCAGTACTTC.

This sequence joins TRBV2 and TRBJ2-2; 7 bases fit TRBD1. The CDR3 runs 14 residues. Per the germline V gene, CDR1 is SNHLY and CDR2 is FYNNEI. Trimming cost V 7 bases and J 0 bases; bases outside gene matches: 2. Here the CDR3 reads CASIGTANTGELFF. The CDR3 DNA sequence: TGTGCCAGCATTGGGACAGCGAACACCGGGGAGCTGTTTTTT.

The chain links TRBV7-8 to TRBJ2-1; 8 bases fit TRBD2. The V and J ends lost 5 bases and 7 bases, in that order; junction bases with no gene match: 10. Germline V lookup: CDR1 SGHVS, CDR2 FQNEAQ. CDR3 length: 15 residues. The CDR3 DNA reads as TGTGCCAGCAGCCTCCTGGCGGGGGGTTTGAATGAGCAGTTCTTC. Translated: CASSLLAGGLNEQFF.

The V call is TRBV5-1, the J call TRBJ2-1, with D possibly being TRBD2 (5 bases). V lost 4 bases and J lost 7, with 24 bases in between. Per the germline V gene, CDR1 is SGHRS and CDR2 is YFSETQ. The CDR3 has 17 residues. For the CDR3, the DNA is TGCGCCAGCAGCCCCATGGGGTATGGGAGCACCTTGAATGAGCAGTTCTTC. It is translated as CASSPMGYGSTLNEQFF.

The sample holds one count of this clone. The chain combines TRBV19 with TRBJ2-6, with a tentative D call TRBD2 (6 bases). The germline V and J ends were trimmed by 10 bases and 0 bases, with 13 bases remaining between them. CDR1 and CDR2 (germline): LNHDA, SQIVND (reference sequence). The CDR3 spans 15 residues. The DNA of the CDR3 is TGTGCCACCCAATCGCGGGGCTCTGGGGCCAACGTCCTGACTTTC. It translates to CATQSRGSGANVLTF. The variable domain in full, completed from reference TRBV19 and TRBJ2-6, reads DGGITQSPKYLFRKEGQNVTLSCEQNLNHDAMYWYRQDPGQGLRLIYYSQIVNDFQKGDIAEGYSVSREKKESFPLTVTSAQKNPTAFYLCATQSRGSGANVLTFGAGSRLTVL.